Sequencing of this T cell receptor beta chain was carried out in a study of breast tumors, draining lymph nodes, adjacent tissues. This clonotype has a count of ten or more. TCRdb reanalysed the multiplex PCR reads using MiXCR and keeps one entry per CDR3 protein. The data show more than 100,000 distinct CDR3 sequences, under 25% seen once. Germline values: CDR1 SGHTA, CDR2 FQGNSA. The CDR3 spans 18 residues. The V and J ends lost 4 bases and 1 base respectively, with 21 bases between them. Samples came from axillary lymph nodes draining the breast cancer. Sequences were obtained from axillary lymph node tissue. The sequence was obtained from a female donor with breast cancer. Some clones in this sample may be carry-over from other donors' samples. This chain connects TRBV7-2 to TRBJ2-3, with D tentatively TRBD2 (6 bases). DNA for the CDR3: TGTGCCAGCAGCTGGCCCCGGAGGGGTAGCGACCGCACAGATACGCAGTATTTT. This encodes CASSWPRRGSDRTDTQYF.